This record covers a single TCR beta chain. Its antigen is not known. In the PCR, 60 Vbeta and 13 Jbeta primers were used. The repertoire was sequenced with immunoSEQ multiplex PCR; TCRdb's copy has only in-frame clones and lacks some. There are approximately 160,000 clones in the sample; approximately 79% occur only once, and 1.9% lies in the top ten. The CDR3 length is 14 residues. Between the trimmed V and J ends, which lost 5 bases and 4 bases, there was a span of 11 bases. The germline gives CDR1 SGHTA, CDR2 FQGTGA. The data were obtained in a study of cytomegalovirus exposure and HLA in healthy donors. Whole-study findings and limits: In a later analysis, TCR beta V- and J-gene trimming showed a link to a missense DCLRE1C variant.

The origin of this receptor is a human donor in good health. Input material: PBMCs. The genes are TRBV7-3 and TRBJ2-2; possibly TRBD1 for D (6 bases). The CDR3 spells CASSPRDTTGELFF. The CDR3 DNA is TGTGCCAGCAGCCCGAGGGACACCACCGGGGAGCTGTTTTTT. The whole variable domain, filled in from reference TRBV7-3 and TRBJ2-2, reads GAGVSQTPSNKVTEKGKYVELRCDPISGHTALYWYRQSLGQGPEFLIYFQGTGAADDSGLPNDRFFAVRPEGSVSTLKIQRTERGDSAVYLCASSPRDTTGELFFGEGSRLTVL.